This TCR beta chain comes out of a study of T cell clonality in common variable immunodeficiency. General study findings and limits: In common variable immunodeficiency, TCR beta chains reportedly carried fewer deletions and N-nucleotide insertions. Shared TCRbeta clones were fewer between CVID subjects than controls.

Method: immunoSEQ multiplex PCR; TCRdb's copy keeps in-frame clones and lacks some. There are around 19,000 clones in the sample, none observed a single time. Within the sample, this clone is large (0.1 to 1%). Its specificity is unknown. The read ends 3 residues early relative to the CDR3; the germline J gene fills the gap. CVID subjects were neither ill nor on immunomodulatory or immunosuppressive medication at sampling. Germline CDR1 MNHEY, CDR2 SVGEGT. Trimming removed 3 bases at V and 1 base at J, with 13 bases between. The CDR3 has 15 amino acids. The V and J genes are TRBV6-2 or TRBV6-3 and TRBJ2-7; D unclear. The clonotype originates from a human donor with common variable immunodeficiency. The sequenced sample consisted of peripheral blood mononuclear cells. CDR3 residues: CASSYSSRNSYEQYF. The CDR3 bases that were read are TGTGCCAGCAGTTATTCTAGTAGAAATTCCTACGAG.